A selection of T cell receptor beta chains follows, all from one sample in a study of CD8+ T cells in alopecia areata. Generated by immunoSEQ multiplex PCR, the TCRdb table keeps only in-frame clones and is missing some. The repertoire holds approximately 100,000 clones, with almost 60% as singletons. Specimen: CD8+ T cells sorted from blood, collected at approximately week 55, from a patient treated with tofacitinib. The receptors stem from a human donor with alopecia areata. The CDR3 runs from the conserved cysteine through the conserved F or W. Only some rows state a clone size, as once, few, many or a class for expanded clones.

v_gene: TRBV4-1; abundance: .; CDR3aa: CASSQVGSTGELFF
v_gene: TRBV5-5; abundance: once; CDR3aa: CASSSQTAYNYGYTF
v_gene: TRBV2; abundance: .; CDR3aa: CASSPGQAFQETQYF
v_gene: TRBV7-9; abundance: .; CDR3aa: CASSLFGTYTYEQYF
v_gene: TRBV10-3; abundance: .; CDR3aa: CAISDIRTGPSNQPQHF
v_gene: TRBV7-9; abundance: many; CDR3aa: CASSPAAGELRQETQYF
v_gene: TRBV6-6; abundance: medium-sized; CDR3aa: CASSFRDRGRGTQYF
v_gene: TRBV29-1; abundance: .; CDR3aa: CSVDREQFF
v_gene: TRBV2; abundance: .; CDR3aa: CASTLRSYNSPLHF
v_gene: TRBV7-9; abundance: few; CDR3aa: CASSHPRGRFRETQYF
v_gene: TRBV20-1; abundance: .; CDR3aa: CSVDPGIQYF
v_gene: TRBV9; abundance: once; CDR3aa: CASARGDNQPQHF
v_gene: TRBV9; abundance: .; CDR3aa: CASSTQRTGDYGYTF
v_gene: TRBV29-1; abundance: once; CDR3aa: CSVVVRGQETQYF
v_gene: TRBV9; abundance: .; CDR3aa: CASSGQASGEYTGELFF
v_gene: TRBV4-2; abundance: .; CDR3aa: CASSQERKLTSGGLYNEQFF
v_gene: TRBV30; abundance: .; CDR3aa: CAWSVWADRVNQPQHF
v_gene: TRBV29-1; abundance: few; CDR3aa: CSVYTGTSSYEQYF
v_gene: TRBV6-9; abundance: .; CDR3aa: CASSYDRGEGFF
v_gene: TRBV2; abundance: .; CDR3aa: CASSGTSGGADNEQFF
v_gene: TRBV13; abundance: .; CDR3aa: CASSPGTGSYGYTF
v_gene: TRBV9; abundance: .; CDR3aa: CASSPPDDEQFF
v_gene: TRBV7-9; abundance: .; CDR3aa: CASSLVSGPGGELFF
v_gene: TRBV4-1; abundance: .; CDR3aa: CASSRGISRLFGYTF
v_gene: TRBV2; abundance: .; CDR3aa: CASHRGYEQYF
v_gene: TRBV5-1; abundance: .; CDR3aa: CATKQGAGSGYTF
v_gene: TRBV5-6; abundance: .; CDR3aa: CASSIGTEGNQPQHF
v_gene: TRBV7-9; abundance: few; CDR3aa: CASSPTGPYGYTF
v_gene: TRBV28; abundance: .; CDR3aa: CASSLPLTSAVQFF
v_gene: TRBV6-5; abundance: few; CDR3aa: CASRGGGGAGEQYF
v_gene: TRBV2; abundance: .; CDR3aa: CASKQGKANTGELFF
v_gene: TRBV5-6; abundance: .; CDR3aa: CASSLWGSPLHF
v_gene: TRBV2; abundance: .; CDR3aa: CASTEGLIYNEQFF
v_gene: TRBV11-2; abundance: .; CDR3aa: CASSLDWAGMLNEQFF
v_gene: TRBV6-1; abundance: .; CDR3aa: CASIEGAGRRTEAFF
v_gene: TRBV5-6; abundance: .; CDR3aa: CASSHLGGGRNEQYF
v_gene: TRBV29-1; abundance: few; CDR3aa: CSVVFYWAGEQFF